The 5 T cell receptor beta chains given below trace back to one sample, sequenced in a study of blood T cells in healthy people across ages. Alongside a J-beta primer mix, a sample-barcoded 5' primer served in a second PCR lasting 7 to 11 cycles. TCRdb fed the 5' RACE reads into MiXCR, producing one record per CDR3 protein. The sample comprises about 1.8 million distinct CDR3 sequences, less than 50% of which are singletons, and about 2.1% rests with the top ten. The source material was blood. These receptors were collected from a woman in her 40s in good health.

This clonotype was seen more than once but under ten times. The CDR3: CASSFTGEQFF. The CDR3 DNA sequence: TGTGCCAGCAGTTTTACGGGGGAGCAGTTCTTC. The chain employs TRBV28 and TRBJ2-1, with D perhaps TRBD2 (5 bases). Per the germline V gene, CDR1 is MDHEN and CDR2 is SYDVKM. Trimming shortened V by 3 bases and J by 10 bases, and 7 bases separated the two germline ends. This CDR3 region has 11 residues.

CDR3 in amino acids: CAVSGGAWETQYF. CDR3 DNA sequence: TGTGCCGTAAGCGGGGGGGCCTGGGAGACCCAGTACTTC. This rearrangement joins TRBV10-3 to TRBJ2-4, with 10 bases aligning to TRBD2. The J call may not be correct, given that the DNA end is closer to TRBJ2-5. The CDR3 is made up of 13 amino acids. Germline V gene lookup returns CDR1 ENHRY and CDR2 SYGVKD.

The DNA for the CDR3 is TGTGCCACCAGTGAACCTAAAGCCCTCGGCACAGATACGCAGTATTTT. It is translated as CATSEPKALGTDTQYF. The chain is built from TRBV24-1 and TRBJ2-3; no reliable D call. The CDR3 has 16 residues. V shed 4 bases and J shed 1 base, with 14 bases lying between them. In germline, CDR1 is KGHDR, CDR2 SFDVKD.

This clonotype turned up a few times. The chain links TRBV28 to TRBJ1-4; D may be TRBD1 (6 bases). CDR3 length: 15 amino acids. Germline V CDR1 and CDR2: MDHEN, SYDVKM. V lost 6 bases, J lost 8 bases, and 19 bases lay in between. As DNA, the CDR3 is TGTGCCAGCAGGGGGGCGGATAGGATTAGGGAAAAACTGTTTTTT. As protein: CASRGADRIREKLFF.

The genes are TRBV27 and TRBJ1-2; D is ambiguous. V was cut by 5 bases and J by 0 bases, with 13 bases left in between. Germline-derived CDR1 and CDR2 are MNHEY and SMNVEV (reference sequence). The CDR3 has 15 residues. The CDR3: CASSPLSSANYGYTF. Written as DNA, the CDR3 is TGTGCCAGCAGTCCCCTTTCGTCAGCTAACTATGGCTACACCTTC.